One sample yielded the 27 T cell receptor beta chains listed below, sequenced in a study of T cell responses to AZD1222 COVID-19 vaccine. TCRdb keeps only in-frame clones here, not all; method: immunoSEQ multiplex PCR. The sample gives 150,000 or so clones, around nine tenths of which show up once; around 1.6% is in the top ten. The material was peripheral blood, obtained on day 0 of AZD1222 vaccination. Receptors originate from an adult in good health.

This rearrangement joins TRBV6-5 to TRBJ2-1; TRBD1 aligns across 8 bases. The V gene end was trimmed by 6 bases and the J gene end by 8 bases; junction bases not matched to a gene: 6. Germline V gene lookup returns CDR1 MNHEY and CDR2 SVGAGI. The CDR3 contains 13 residues. Here the CDR3 reads CASRQQGGDEQFF. Written as DNA, the CDR3 is TGTGCCAGCAGACAACAGGGGGGTGATGAGCAGTTCTTC.

This chain uses TRBV20-1 with TRBJ1-3; D not resolved. V shed 6 bases and J shed 4 bases, with 7 bases lying between them. The CDR3 is made up of 11 amino acids. From germline, CDR1 is DFQATT and CDR2 SNEGSKA (reference sequence). CDR3 DNA: TGCAGTGCACCCGCGGGAAACACCATATATTTT. Translating it yields CSAPAGNTIYF.

The V gene is TRBV2, the J gene TRBJ1-1; D gene ambiguous. CDR3 length: 15 amino acids. With 2 bases removed from V and 1 base from J, the gap between germline ends came to 11 bases. Germline V lookup: CDR1 SNHLY, CDR2 FYNNEI. This CDR3 is CASSEHGRSNTEAFF. CDR3 bases: TGTGCCAGCAGTGAACATGGCAGATCGAACACTGAAGCTTTCTTT.

V is TRBV2 and J is TRBJ2-2; possible D gene TRBD1, 5 bases. The germline CDR1 and CDR2 sequences are SNHLY and FYNNEI. CDR3 length equals 14 residues. The V end lost 2 bases, the J end lost 6 bases, and 10 bases lay between the germline ends. CDR3 region: CASSEQGRPGELFF. The CDR3 nucleotides are TGTGCCAGCAGTGAACAGGGTCGTCCCGGGGAGCTGTTTTTT.

The rearrangement links TRBV5-1 to TRBJ1-4; TRBD1 matches at 7 bases. Trimming removed 1 base from V and 6 bases from J; junction bases left unmatched: 9. Germline CDR1 reads SGHRS; CDR2 reads YFSETQ. This CDR3 has 16 residues. The CDR3 DNA sequence: TGCGCCAGCAGCTTGCGAGCGACAGGGTGGGATGAAAAACTGTTTTTT. Translated, it gives CASSLRATGWDEKLFF.

V gene TRBV28 combines with J gene TRBJ1-1; D unresolved. The ends were cut back, 5 bases at V and 11 bases at J, with 21 bases in the middle. The germline V gene encodes CDR1 MDHEN and CDR2 SYDVKM. The CDR3 runs to 14 residues. CDR3 protein: CASSPPLPLVGAFF. The CDR3 DNA reads as TGTGCCAGCAGTCCCCCGCTGCCCTTGGTGGGTGCTTTCTTT. The variable domain in full, with the rest retrieved from reference TRBV28 and TRBJ1-1, is DVKVTQSSRYLVKRTGEKVFLECVQDMDHENMFWYRQDPGLGLRLIYFSYDVKMKEKGDIPEGYSVSREKKERFSLILESASTNQTSMYLCASSPPLPLVGAFFGQGTRLTVV.

In this sample, this clone turned up once. The chain employs TRBV28 and TRBJ2-7; D might be TRBD1 or TRBD2, each matching 5 bases. V lost 5 bases and J 8 bases, leaving 13 bases between the germline ends. Germline V gives CDR1 MDHEN, CDR2 SYDVKM. This CDR3 is built from 12 residues. In DNA form, the CDR3 reads TGTGCCAGCAGTGGGGGATCAGCTAAGCAGTACTTC. Protein: CASSGGSAKQYF.

The V and J genes are TRBV27 and TRBJ2-3; 14 nucleotides match TRBD2. The junction had 0 bases not matched to a gene; V was cut back by 3 bases and J by 13 bases. The germline V gene encodes CDR1 MNHEY and CDR2 SMNVEV (reference sequence). The CDR3 loop spans 12 amino acids. CDR3 loop: CASSLTSGREYF. The CDR3 nucleotides are TGTGCCAGCAGTTTGACTAGCGGGAGGGAGTATTTT.

The chain joins TRBV6-2 or TRBV6-3 to TRBJ1-4; D is uncertain. The CDR3 covers 15 residues. V lost 2 bases and J lost 0, with 7 bases in between. Germline V lookup: CDR1 MNHEY, CDR2 SVGEGT. CDR3 region: CASSYRPATNEKLFF. DNA of the CDR3: TGTGCCAGCAGTTACAGGCCTGCAACTAATGAAAAACTGTTTTTT.

The rearrangement uses TRBV5-4 and TRBJ2-2, with D uncertain. Germline V CDR1 and CDR2: SGHNT, YYREEE (reference sequence). With 1 base removed from V and 8 bases from J, the gap between germline ends came to 6 bases. The CDR3 is made up of 12 amino acids. In DNA, the CDR3 is TGTGCCAGCAGCTTGTTTGCGGGGGAGCTGTTTTTT. Amino acids: CASSLFAGELFF.

Only one count was recorded for this clone. The chain carries TRBV6-5 and TRBJ2-7; D possibly uses TRBD1 or TRBD2 (5 bases each). The germline V gene has CDR1 MNHEY and CDR2 SVGAGI. Trimming removed 2 bases from V and 7 bases from J, with 12 bases in between. This CDR3 has 13 residues. The CDR3 spells CASSYGTMGEQYF. The CDR3 bases are TGTGCCAGCAGTTACGGGACCATGGGAGAGCAGTACTTC.

This sequence joins TRBV6-5 and TRBJ1-1; D is possibly TRBD1 (5 bases). The CDR3 covers 14 residues. Germline CDR1 MNHEY, CDR2 SVGAGI. Trimming took off 6 bases at V and 4 bases at J, with 15 bases between the two ends. CDR3 coding DNA: TGTGCCAGCAGCCCGGCGGGTGGGGGCACTGAAGCTTTCTTT. Translated: CASSPAGGGTEAFF.

The CDR3 is CASSDPQGKAEAFF. CDR3 in DNA: TGTGCCAGCAGTGATCCACAGGGGAAGGCTGAAGCTTTCTTT. The V call is TRBV25-1, the J call TRBJ1-1; TRBD1 agrees at 7 bases. Germline V gives CDR1 MGHDK, CDR2 SYGVNS. The CDR3 consists of 14 residues. Losses at the gene ends were 3 bases for V and 6 bases for J; bases not matched to a gene: 7.

V usage is TRBV6-5 and J usage is TRBJ1-1; D call uncertain. Trimming left V 6 bases short and J 0 bases short, with 11 bases between. There are 14 residues in the CDR3. In germline, CDR1 is MNHEY, CDR2 SVGAGI. The CDR3 DNA is TGTGCCAGCAGACCCGGACGGCTGAACACTGAAGCTTTCTTT. Residues: CASRPGRLNTEAFF.

The chain links TRBV3-1 (or the pseudogene TRBV3-2) to TRBJ1-2, with unresolved D. Germline values: CDR1 LGHDT, CDR2 YNNKEL (reference sequence). The CDR3 covers 15 residues. V lost 3 bases and J 5 bases, leaving 16 bases between the germline ends. This chain's CDR3 is CASSQAGQRDYGYTF. CDR3 in DNA: TGTGCCAGCAGCCAGGCAGGTCAGAGAGATTATGGCTACACCTTC.

V usage is TRBV6-2 or TRBV6-3 and J usage is TRBJ2-1, with TRBD2 matching over 9 bases. Per the germline V gene, CDR1 is MNHEY and CDR2 is SVGEGT. This CDR3 has 15 residues. V trimming: 6 bases; J trimming: 4 bases; junction bases outside the gene matches: 7. The CDR3 coding sequence is TGTGCCAGCAGCCACCTAGCGGGGCCTTACAATGAGCAGTTCTTC. Protein: CASSHLAGPYNEQFF.

This clone showed up just once. The chain is built from TRBV5-1 and TRBJ1-1; weak D call: TRBD1 (6 bases). The germline gives CDR1 SGHRS, CDR2 YFSETQ. V was cut by 0 bases and J by 4 bases, with 13 bases left in between. This CDR3 region has 15 residues. CDR3 in amino acids: CASSLEWGAVTEAFF. The DNA of the CDR3 is TGCGCCAGCAGCTTGGAGTGGGGGGCGGTCACTGAAGCTTTCTTT.

Details on this clone: This CDR3 is also generated by other DNA sequences in the sample. V gene TRBV19 combines with J gene TRBJ1-3; D gene ambiguous. Germline V lookup: CDR1 LNHDA, CDR2 SQIVND (reference sequence). The V end was cut by 3 bases, the J end by 4 bases, with 4 bases between. The CDR3 runs 12 residues. CDR3 protein: CASSIPGNTIYF. DNA for the CDR3: TGTGCCAGTAGTATCCCCGGAAACACCATATATTTT.

The chain has TRBV6-2 or TRBV6-3 and TRBJ2-2; D possibly corresponds to TRBD1 (5 bases). Deletions cut 2 bases from V and 3 bases from J, with 10 bases between. The CDR3 is made up of 15 amino acids. Germline loops: CDR1 MNHEY, CDR2 SVGEGT. The CDR3 sequence: CASSYQGGDTGELFF. The CDR3 DNA is TGTGCCAGCAGTTACCAGGGTGGGGACACCGGGGAGCTGTTTTTT.

This chain uses TRBV18 with TRBJ1-6; D unresolved. Germline V gene lookup returns CDR1 KGHSH and CDR2 LQKENI. V was cut by 5 bases and J by 5 bases, with 7 bases left in between. The length of the CDR3 is 13 residues. The DNA of the CDR3 is TGTGCCAGCTCATCTGGGGATAATTCACCCCTCCACTTT. It yields the protein CASSSGDNSPLHF.

V usage is TRBV6-2 or TRBV6-3 and J usage is TRBJ1-2; no clear D gene. The CDR3 loop spans 11 amino acids. The germline V and J ends were trimmed by 5 bases and 3 bases, with 4 bases remaining between them. Germline CDR1 is MNHEY and CDR2 is SVGEGT. The CDR3 DNA is TGTGCCAGCAGTCCCGACTATGGCTACACCTTC. It translates to CASSPDYGYTF.

This chain connects TRBV30 to TRBJ1-3; D is possibly TRBD1 (5 bases). V was shortened by 2 bases and J by 2 bases, with 13 bases between the two germline ends. The CDR3 is 15 amino acids. Germline V CDR1 and CDR2: GTSNPN, SVGIG (reference sequence). In DNA form, the CDR3 reads TGTGCCTGGAGTCCTCAGGGTGTCACTGGAAACACCATATATTTT. Protein product: CAWSPQGVTGNTIYF.

This clone was detected only once. The V call is TRBV7-2, the J call TRBJ1-5, with no clear D. The CDR3 is 13 amino acids. Germline loops: CDR1 SGHTA, CDR2 FQGNSA. The V and J ends lost 3 bases and 5 bases respectively, with 8 bases between them. CDR3 nucleotide sequence: TGTGCCAGCAGCTTGGTCCTCGATCAGCCCCAGCATTTT. Translated: CASSLVLDQPQHF. Full variable domain (rest looked up from reference TRBV7-2 and TRBJ1-5): GAGVSQSPSNKVTEKGKDVELRCDPISGHTALYWYRQSLGQGLEFLIYFQGNSAPDKSGLPSDRFSAERTGGSVSTLTIQRTQQEDSAVYLCASSLVLDQPQHFGDGTRLSIL.

The chain combines TRBV2 with TRBJ2-7; D is uncertain. V shed 3 bases and J shed 0 bases, with 6 bases lying between them. The germline V gene has CDR1 SNHLY and CDR2 FYNNEI. The CDR3 covers 13 residues. The CDR3 DNA reads as TGTGCCAGCAGTGATAGGTACTCCTACGAGCAGTACGTC. This translates into CASSDRYSYEQYV.

This clone has only one observation. The chain uses TRBV7-2 and TRBJ1-1; unclear D gene. The CDR3 loop spans 13 amino acids. Germline V gene sequence: CDR1 SGHTA, CDR2 FQGNSA. With 4 bases removed from V and 1 base from J, the gap between germline ends came to 7 bases. The CDR3 coding sequence is TGTGCCAGCAGCTCCGGACCGAACACTGAAGCTTTCTTT. It yields the protein CASSSGPNTEAFF.

J is TRBJ2-5 and V is TRBV29-1; no clear D. V was pared by 7 bases and J by 2 bases, with 5 bases between. Germline CDR1 SQVTM, CDR2 ANQGSEA. This CDR3 has 10 amino acids. The CDR3 DNA reads as TGCAGCGCTACACAAGAGACCCAGTACTTC. Translating it yields CSATQETQYF.

The chain is built from TRBV10-3 and TRBJ2-7; maybe TRBD2 (6 bases). The CDR3 contains 13 residues. The germline CDR1 and CDR2 sequences are ENHRY and SYGVKD. The V and J ends lost 5 bases and 2 bases respectively, with 10 bases between them. CDR3 DNA sequence: TGTGCCATCAGTCCGGGACTCACCTACGAGCAGTACTTC. Protein product: CAISPGLTYEQYF.